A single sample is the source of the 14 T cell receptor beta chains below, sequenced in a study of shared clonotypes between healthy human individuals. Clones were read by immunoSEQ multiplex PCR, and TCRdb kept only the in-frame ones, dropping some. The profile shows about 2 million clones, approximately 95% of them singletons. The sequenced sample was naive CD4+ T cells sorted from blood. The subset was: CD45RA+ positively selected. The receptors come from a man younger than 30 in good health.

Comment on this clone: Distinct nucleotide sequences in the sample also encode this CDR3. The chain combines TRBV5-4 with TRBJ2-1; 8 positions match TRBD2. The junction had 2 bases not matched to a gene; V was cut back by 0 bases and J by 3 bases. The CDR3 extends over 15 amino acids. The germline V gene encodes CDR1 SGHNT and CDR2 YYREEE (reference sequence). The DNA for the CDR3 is TGTGCCAGCAGCTTGGACAGCGGGGGCTACAATGAGCAGTTCTTC. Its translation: CASSLDSGGYNEQFF.

The CDR3 loop is CASSGGQGPNYGYTF. For the CDR3, the DNA is TGTGCCAGCAGCGGGGGACAGGGTCCAAACTATGGCTACACCTTC. This rearrangement joins TRBV5-4 to TRBJ1-2, with 9 bases lining up with TRBD1. The CDR3 is 15 amino acids. V lost 4 bases and J lost 2; bases outside the gene matches: 6. Germline assignment: CDR1 SGHNT and CDR2 YYREEE (reference sequence).

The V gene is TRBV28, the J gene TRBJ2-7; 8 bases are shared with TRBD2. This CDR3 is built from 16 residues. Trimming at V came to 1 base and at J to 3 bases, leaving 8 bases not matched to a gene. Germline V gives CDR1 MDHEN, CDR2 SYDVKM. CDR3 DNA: TGTGCCAGCAGTTTATCCCTCGGACGGGGGGGCTACGAGCAGTACTTC. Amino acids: CASSLSLGRGGYEQYF.

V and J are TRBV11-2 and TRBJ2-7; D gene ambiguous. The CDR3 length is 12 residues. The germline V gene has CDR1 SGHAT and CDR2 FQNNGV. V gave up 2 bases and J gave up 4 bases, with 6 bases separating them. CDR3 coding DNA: TGTGCCAGCAGCTTAATGGCGTACGAGCAGTACTTC. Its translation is CASSLMAYEQYF.

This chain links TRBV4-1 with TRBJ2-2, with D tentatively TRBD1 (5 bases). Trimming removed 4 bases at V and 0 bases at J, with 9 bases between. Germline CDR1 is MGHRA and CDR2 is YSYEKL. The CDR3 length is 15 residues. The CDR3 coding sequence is TGCGCCAGCAGCCGAGAGGACACGAACACCGGGGAGCTGTTTTTT. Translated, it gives CASSREDTNTGELFF.

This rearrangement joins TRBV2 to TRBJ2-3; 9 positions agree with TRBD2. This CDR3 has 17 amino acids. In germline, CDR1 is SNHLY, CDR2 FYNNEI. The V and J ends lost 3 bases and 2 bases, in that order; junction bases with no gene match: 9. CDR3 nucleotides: TGTGCCAGCAGTGACTTGGGCCTAGCGGGATACACAGATACGCAGTATTTT. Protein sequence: CASSDLGLAGYTDTQYF.

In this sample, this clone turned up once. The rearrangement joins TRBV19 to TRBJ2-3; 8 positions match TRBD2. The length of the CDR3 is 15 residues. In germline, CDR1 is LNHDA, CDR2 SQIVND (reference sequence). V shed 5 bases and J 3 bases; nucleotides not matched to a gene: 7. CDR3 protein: CASSVSGTTTDTQYF. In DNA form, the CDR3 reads TGTGCCAGTAGTGTTAGCGGGACGACAACAGATACGCAGTATTTT. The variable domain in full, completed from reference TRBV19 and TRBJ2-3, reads DGGITQSPKYLFRKEGQNVTLSCEQNLNHDAMYWYRQDPGQGLRLIYYSQIVNDFQKGDIAEGYSVSREKKESFPLTVTSAQKNPTAFYLCASSVSGTTTDTQYFGPGTRLTVL.

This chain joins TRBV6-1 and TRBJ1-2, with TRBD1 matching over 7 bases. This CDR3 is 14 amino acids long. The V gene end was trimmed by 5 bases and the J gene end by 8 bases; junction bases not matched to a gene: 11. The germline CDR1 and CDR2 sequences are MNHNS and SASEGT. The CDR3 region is CASSTNTGVTGYTF. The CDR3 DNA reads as TGTGCCAGCAGTACCAATACAGGGGTTACGGGCTACACCTTC.

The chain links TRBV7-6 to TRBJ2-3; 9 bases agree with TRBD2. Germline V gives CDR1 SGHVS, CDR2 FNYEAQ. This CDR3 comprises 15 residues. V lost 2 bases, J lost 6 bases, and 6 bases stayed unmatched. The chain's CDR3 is CASSLPGLAGDTQYF. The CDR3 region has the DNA TGTGCCAGCAGCTTACCGGGACTAGCTGGCGATACGCAGTATTTT.

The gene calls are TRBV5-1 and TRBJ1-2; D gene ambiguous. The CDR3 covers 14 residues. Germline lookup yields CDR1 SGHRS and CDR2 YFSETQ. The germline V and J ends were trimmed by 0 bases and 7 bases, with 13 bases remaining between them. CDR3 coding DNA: TGCGCCAGCAGCTTGGCGGTTTCGGGGTCTGGCTACACCTTC. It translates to CASSLAVSGSGYTF.

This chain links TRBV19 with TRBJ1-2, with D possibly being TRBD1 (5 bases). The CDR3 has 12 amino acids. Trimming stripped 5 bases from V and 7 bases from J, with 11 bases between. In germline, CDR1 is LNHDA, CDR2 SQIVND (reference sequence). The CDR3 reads CASSPIRGGYTF. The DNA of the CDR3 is TGTGCCAGTAGTCCCATAAGGGGTGGCTACACCTTC.

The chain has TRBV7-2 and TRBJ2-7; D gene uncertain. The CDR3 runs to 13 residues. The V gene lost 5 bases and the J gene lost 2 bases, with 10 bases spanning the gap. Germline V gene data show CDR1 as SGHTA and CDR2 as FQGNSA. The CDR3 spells CASSIGEAYEQYF. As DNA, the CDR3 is TGTGCCAGCAGCATCGGTGAGGCCTACGAGCAGTACTTC.

The CDR3, as DNA: TGTGCCAGCAGCAACTCTTTTGTGCACAATGAGCAGTTCTTC. Translating gives CASSNSFVHNEQFF. The chain joins TRBV7-9 to TRBJ2-1; no clear D gene. Germline CDR1 reads SEHNR; CDR2 reads FQNEAQ (reference sequence). The CDR3 runs to 14 residues. Trimming shortened V by 5 bases and J by 5 bases, and 13 bases separated the two germline ends.

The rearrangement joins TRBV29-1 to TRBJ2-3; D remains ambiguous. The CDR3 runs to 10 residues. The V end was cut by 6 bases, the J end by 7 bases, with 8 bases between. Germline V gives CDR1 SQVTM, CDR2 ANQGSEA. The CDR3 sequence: CSVLRNTQYF. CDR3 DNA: TGCAGCGTGCTGAGAAATACGCAGTATTTT.